The 18 T cell receptor beta chains presented below share a single source sample, sequenced in a study of T-cell reconstitution after alpha-beta-depleted transplantation in children (dated by TCRdb to 2015 to 2016). The treatment or condition label for this specimen denotes: allogeneic hematopoietic cell transplantation with graft depleted of TCRalphabeta T cells and CD19 B cells. To prepare the library, PCR was applied. Sequencing instrument: Illumina HiSeq 2500. To normalize quantification of the TCRbeta repertoire, the TCR libraries were built with molecular barcoding that relied on unique molecular identifiers. The raw public reads went through TCRdb reprocessing: fastp at Q25, MiXCR clone calling, in-frame beta chains kept. Each CDR3 protein gets just one entry, which takes the most common genes and DNA from the rows behind it. The table for this sample lists about 200,000 distinct CDR3 sequences; about 6% of them were counted only once. The ten largest clones add up to around 4.3% of the sample.

Material: PBMCs, obtained before TCRalphabeta/CD19-depleted stem cell transplant. These TCRs come from a girl under three years old with combined immunodeficiency, due to receive a stem cell transplant.

The table lists this clonotype with many counts. The chain is built from TRBV3-1 and TRBJ1-1; D uncertain. This CDR3 is built from 15 residues. Per the germline V gene, CDR1 is LGHDT and CDR2 is YNNKEL (reference sequence). V lost 3 bases and J 4 bases, leaving 15 bases between the germline ends. CDR3 bases: TGTGCCAGCAGCCACCCGGGCCGTACGGGCACTGAAGCTTTCTTT. It yields the protein CASSHPGRTGTEAFF.

In its sample, this clonotype was seen many times. V and J are TRBV25-1 and TRBJ2-2; a possible D gene is TRBD2 (5 bases). Germline V gene data show CDR1 as MGHDK and CDR2 as SYGVNS. The CDR3 runs to 13 residues. V shed 5 bases and J shed 5 bases, with 9 bases lying between them. The CDR3 coding sequence is TGTGCCAGCAGTCCCAGAGGGACCGGGGAGCTGTTTTTT. Its translation: CASSPRGTGELFF.

This clonotype was seen at least ten times. In DNA form, the CDR3 reads TGTGCCAGCAGCCAAGGAACTAGCCTCTATACCTACGAGCAGTACTTC. Amino acids: CASSQGTSLYTYEQYF. V usage is TRBV3-1 and J usage is TRBJ2-7; tentative D call: TRBD2 (6 bases). There are 16 residues in the CDR3. Looked up from germline, CDR1 is LGHDT and CDR2 is YNNKEL (reference sequence). The ends were cut back, 1 base at V and 2 bases at J, with 15 bases in the middle.

Ten or more counts support this clonotype. The V gene is TRBV5-1, the J gene TRBJ2-3, with unresolved D. CDR1 is SGHRS and CDR2 is YFSETQ in the germline V gene. With 4 bases removed from V and 2 bases from J, the gap between germline ends came to 14 bases. The CDR3 is 15 residues long. The CDR3 DNA sequence: TGCGCCAGCAGCACCGACCCGTCGTCCACAGATACGCAGTATTTT. Translated: CASSTDPSSTDTQYF.

This clonotype occurred many times. The rearrangement uses TRBV7-9 and TRBJ1-1, with D maybe TRBD1 (6 bases). This CDR3 region has 17 residues. V lost 4 bases and J lost 0, with 18 bases in between. Germline-derived CDR1 and CDR2 are SEHNR and FQNEAQ (reference sequence). This CDR3 is CASSSVGGGRMNTEAFF. CDR3 coding DNA: TGTGCCAGCAGCTCCGTGGGGGGCGGACGAATGAACACTGAAGCTTTCTTT.

This clonotype was counted once. This may be a read error, as it is one base from a much larger clone. This sequence joins TRBV6-1 and TRBJ1-2, with 7 positions matching TRBD1. Per the germline V gene, CDR1 is MNHNS and CDR2 is SASEGT. This CDR3 is 16 amino acids long. The CDR3 loop reads CASMIRGPQTNYGYAF. CDR3 bases: TGTGCCAGCATGATAAGGGGGCCTCAAACTAACTATGGCTACGCCTTC.

There are many counts of this clonotype. V usage is TRBV20-1 and J usage is TRBJ2-7; 9 bases agree with TRBD1. The length of the CDR3 is 15 residues. The germline CDR1 and CDR2 sequences are DFQATT and SNEGSKA (reference sequence). V lost 2 bases, J lost 2 bases, and 7 bases stayed unmatched. The chain's CDR3 is CSARHPRDRAYEQYF. CDR3 DNA sequence: TGCAGTGCTAGACATCCCCGGGACAGGGCCTACGAGCAGTACTTC.

This clonotype was recorded many times. The genes are TRBV7-2 and TRBJ2-7; D unresolved. This CDR3 region has 16 residues. Germline V gives CDR1 SGHTA, CDR2 FQGNSA. The ends were cut back, 1 base at V and 1 base at J, with 14 bases in the middle. This CDR3 reads CASSLGYASVSYEQYF. In DNA, the CDR3 is TGTGCCAGCAGCTTAGGTTACGCGTCGGTATCCTACGAGCAGTACTTC.

This clonotype was observed many times. The gene calls are TRBV6-1 and TRBJ2-7, with a possible D match to TRBD1 (6 bases). This CDR3 is 13 amino acids long. V gave up 11 bases and J gave up 5 bases, with 19 bases separating them. Germline V gives CDR1 MNHNS, CDR2 SASEGT. The CDR3 region has the DNA TGTGCCTGTCAACAGGGCCGGGCACACGAGCAGTACTTC. The encoded protein is CACQQGRAHEQYF.

This clonotype was seen ten or more times. V and J are TRBV24-1 and TRBJ2-3; D is possibly TRBD1 (6 bases). Trimming removed 4 bases at V and 2 bases at J, with 12 bases between. Per the germline V gene, CDR1 is KGHDR and CDR2 is SFDVKD. This CDR3 is 15 amino acids long. In DNA form, the CDR3 reads TGTGCCACCAGTGACGTTCAGGGGTACACAGATACGCAGTATTTT. This sequence encodes CATSDVQGYTDTQYF.

This clonotype occurred many times. The rearrangement uses TRBV15 and TRBJ2-7, with TRBD1 identical over 10 bases. Trimming removed 0 bases from V and 5 bases from J; junction bases left unmatched: 7. This CDR3 is 16 amino acids long. CDR1 LNHNV and CDR2 YYDKDF come from the germline V gene (reference sequence). The CDR3 region has the DNA TGTGCCACCAGCAGAGAGGGACAGGGGTCGTGGGACGAGCAGTACTTC. Translation gives CATSREGQGSWDEQYF.

This clonotype was picked up many times. This chain uses TRBV4-3 with TRBJ1-1; D remains unclear. Looked up from germline, CDR1 is LGHNA and CDR2 is YSLEER. The CDR3 is made up of 15 amino acids. V was shortened by 0 bases and J by 3 bases, with 11 bases between the two germline ends. The CDR3 nucleotides read TGCGCCAGCAGCCAAGATTATGGAGGAGACACTGAAGCTTTCTTT. This gives the protein CASSQDYGGDTEAFF.

This clonotype has ten or more counts. This chain's CDR3 is CASRPLTGVQETQYF. The CDR3 nucleotides are TGTGCCAGCAGACCCCTTACAGGCGTCCAAGAGACCCAGTACTTC. The chain uses TRBV6-1 and TRBJ2-5; D is perhaps TRBD1 (5 bases). This CDR3 region has 15 residues. The V gene's germline CDR1 is MNHNS and CDR2 SASEGT. Deletions cut 6 bases from V and 1 base from J, with 15 bases between.

This clonotype was counted ten times or more. The chain is built from TRBV13 and TRBJ2-5; D not resolved. The CDR3 has 13 residues. V lost 3 bases and J lost 2, with 7 bases in between. Per germline, CDR1 PRHDT and CDR2 FYEKMQ (reference sequence). The CDR3 DNA reads TGTGCCAGCAGCTTTTCGGTTCAAGAGACCCAGTACTTC. Amino acids: CASSFSVQETQYF.

In this sample, this clonotype turned up many times. This chain uses TRBV12-3 or TRBV12-4 with TRBJ1-6; D remains ambiguous. The CDR3 has 16 amino acids. Trimming shortened V by 1 base and J by 8 bases, and 15 bases separated the two germline ends. For the CDR3, the DNA is TGTGCCAGCAGTTTAGTGTTCGGCGGCGGGGATTCACCCCTCCACTTT. This gives the protein CASSLVFGGGDSPLHF.

This clonotype was found many times. This chain uses TRBV29-1 with TRBJ2-7; TRBD2 agrees at 9 bases. V shed 1 base and J 4 bases; nucleotides not matched to a gene: 2. This CDR3 spans 13 amino acids. CDR1 and CDR2 (germline): SQVTM, ANQGSEA. In DNA form, the CDR3 reads TGCAGCGTTGAAGGCCTAGCGGGGTACGAGCAGTACTTC. It encodes CSVEGLAGYEQYF.

In this sample, this clonotype turned up many times. The chain links TRBV10-3 to TRBJ2-5; D uncertain. The ends were cut back, 2 bases at V and 1 base at J, with 8 bases in the middle. This CDR3 has 14 residues. Germline CDR1 reads ENHRY; CDR2 reads SYGVKD. The CDR3 here is CAISEQEFQETQYF. The CDR3, as DNA: TGTGCCATCAGTGAGCAGGAGTTCCAAGAGACCCAGTACTTC.

This clonotype was observed at least ten times. The chain joins TRBV12-3 or TRBV12-4 to TRBJ2-1; 8 nucleotides align to TRBD1. The CDR3 is made up of 17 amino acids. Trimming at V came to 5 bases and at J to 5 bases, leaving 14 bases not matched to a gene. The CDR3 loop is CASSPYPRGQGDNEQFF. DNA of the CDR3: TGTGCCAGCAGTCCATACCCCCGCGGACAGGGAGACAATGAGCAGTTCTTC.